The text below deals with one T cell receptor (beta chain). The sample comes from a study of blood T cell repertoires in COVID-19. This CDR3 region has 13 residues. V was cut by 4 bases and J by 5 bases, with 12 bases left in between. Germline assignment: CDR1 SGHRS and CDR2 YFSETQ. Assay: immunoSEQ multiplex PCR; the TCRdb copy retains only in-frame clones and omits some. Of some 220,000 clones in the sample, about 85% are singletons; the top ten hold about 6.3%. The clonotype was recovered from a woman aged 60-75 years with active or convalescent COVID-19. The sequenced material came from peripheral blood. The rearrangement joins TRBV5-1 to TRBJ2-5, with D possibly matching TRBD2 (5 bases). CDR3 amino acids: CASSVFEGETQYF. The CDR3 coding sequence is TGCGCCAGCAGCGTCTTTGAGGGCGAGACCCAGTACTTC.